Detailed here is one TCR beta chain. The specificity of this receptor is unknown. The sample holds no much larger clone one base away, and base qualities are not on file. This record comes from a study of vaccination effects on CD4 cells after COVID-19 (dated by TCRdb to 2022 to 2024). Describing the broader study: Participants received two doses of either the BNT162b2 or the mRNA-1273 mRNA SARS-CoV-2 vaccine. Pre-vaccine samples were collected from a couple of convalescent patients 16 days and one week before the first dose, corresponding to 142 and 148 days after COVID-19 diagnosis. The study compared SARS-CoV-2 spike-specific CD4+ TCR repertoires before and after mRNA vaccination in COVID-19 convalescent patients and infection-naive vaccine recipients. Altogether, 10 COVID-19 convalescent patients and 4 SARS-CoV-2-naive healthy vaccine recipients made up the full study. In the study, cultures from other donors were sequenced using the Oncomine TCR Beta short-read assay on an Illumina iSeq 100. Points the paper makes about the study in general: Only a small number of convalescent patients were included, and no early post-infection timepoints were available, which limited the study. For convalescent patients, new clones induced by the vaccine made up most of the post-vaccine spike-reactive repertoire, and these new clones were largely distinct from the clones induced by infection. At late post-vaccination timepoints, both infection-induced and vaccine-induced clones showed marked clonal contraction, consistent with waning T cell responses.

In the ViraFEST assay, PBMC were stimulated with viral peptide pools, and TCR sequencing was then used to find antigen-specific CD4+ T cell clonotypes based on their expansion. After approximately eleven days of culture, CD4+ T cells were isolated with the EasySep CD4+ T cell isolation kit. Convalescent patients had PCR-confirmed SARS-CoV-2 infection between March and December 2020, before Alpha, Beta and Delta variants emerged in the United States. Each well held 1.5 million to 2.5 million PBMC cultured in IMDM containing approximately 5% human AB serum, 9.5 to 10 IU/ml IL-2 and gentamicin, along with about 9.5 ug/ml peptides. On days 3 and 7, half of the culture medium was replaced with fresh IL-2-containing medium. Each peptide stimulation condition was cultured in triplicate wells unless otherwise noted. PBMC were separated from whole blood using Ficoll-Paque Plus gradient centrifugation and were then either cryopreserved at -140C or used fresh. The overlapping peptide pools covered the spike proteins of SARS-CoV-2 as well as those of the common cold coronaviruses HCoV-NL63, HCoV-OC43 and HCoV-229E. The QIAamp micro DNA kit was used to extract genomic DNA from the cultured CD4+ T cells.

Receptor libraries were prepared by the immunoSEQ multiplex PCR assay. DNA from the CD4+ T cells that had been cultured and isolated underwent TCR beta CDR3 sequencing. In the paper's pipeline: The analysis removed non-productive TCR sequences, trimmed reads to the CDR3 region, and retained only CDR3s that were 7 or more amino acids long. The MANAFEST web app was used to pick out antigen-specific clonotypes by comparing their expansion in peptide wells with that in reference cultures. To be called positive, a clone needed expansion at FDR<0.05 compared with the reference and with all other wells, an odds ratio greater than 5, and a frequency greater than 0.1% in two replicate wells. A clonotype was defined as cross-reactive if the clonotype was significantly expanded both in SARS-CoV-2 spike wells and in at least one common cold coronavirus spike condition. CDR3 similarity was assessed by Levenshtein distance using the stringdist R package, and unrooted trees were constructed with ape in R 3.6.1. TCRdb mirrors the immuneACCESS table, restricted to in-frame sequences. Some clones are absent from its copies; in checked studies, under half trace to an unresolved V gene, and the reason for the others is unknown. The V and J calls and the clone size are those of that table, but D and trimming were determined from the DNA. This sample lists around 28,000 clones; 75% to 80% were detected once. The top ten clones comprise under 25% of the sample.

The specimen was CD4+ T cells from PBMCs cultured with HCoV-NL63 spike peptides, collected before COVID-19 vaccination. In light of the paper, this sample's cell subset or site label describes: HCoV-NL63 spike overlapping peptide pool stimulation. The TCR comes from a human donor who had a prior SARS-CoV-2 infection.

The CDR3 amino acid sequence is: CASSLGRKTNYEQYF. The DNA sequence follows: TGCGCCAGCAGCTTGGGAAGGAAAACTAACTACGAGCAGTACTTC. The V and J segments used are TRBV5-1 and TRBJ2-7, with the D gene call left open. There are 15 amino acids in the CDR3, from cysteine to phenylalanine inclusive. This entry keeps only the CDR3 DNA: 45 bases, framed from base 1. From the germline V gene, CDR1 is SGHRS and CDR2 is YFSETQ. V loses 0 bases, J loses 3 bases, and the germline ends lie 13 bases apart.